The 2 T cell receptor beta chains presented below share a single source sample, sequenced in a study of CXCR3-negative and CXCR3-positive naive CD8 T cells. Study-level points and caveats: TRB CDR3 hydrophobicity was greater in CXCR3-positive naive cells than in CXCR3-negative naive cells.

UMI-labeled 5' RACE TRB cDNA libraries were prepared from the cells. TCRdb reanalyzed the 5' RACE reads, giving one entry per CDR3 protein sequence and no DNA. This sample's clone table lists some 150,000 distinct CDR3 sequences. For these TCRs, the target antigens are not known. Source material: naive CXCR3+ CD8+ T cells from blood. Subset indicated: CD45RO-CCR7+CD27+CD95- naive CD8+ T cells expressing CXCR3 (TNR3+). Receptors originate from a human donor in good health. Some clones in this sample may be carry-over from other donors' samples.

The V gene is TRBV28, the J gene TRBJ2-2; TCRdb names TRBD1, which stays unverified in the absence of DNA. The CDR3 has 15 residues. Germline-derived CDR1 and CDR2 are MDHEN and SYDVKM. CDR3 in amino acids: CASSYGTVNTGELFF.

The chain is built from TRBV28 and TRBJ2-7; TCRdb lists TRBD1, though no DNA is available to test this call. The CDR3 is 14 residues long. Germline V gene lookup returns CDR1 MDHEN and CDR2 SYDVKM. The chain's CDR3 is CASSSRDREYEQYF. The full variable domain, with the rest looked up from reference TRBV28 and TRBJ2-7, is DVKVTQSSRYLVKRTGEKVFLECVQDMDHENMFWYRQDPGLGLRLIYFSYDVKMKEKGDIPEGYSVSREKKERFSLILESASTNQTSMYLCASSSRDREYEQYFGPGTRLTVT.